The clone carrying this T cell receptor beta chain was recorded at least ten times. This specimen comes from a study of T-cell reconstitution after alpha-beta-depleted transplantation in children. This sample's TCRbeta library carried unique molecular identifier barcodes. TCRdb reprocessed the PCR reads via MiXCR and lists one record per CDR3 protein. In the table there are 200,000 to 300,000 distinct CDR3 sequences, around 12% of which are singletons. The CDR3 contains 13 residues. Germline V gives CDR1 ENHRY, CDR2 SYGVKD. This sample comprised PBMCs from the stem cell graft donor, obtained from the stem cell graft. This chain uses TRBV10-3 with TRBJ1-6; D uncertain. The source of this sequence is a human donor who donated a stem cell graft to a child with acute lymphoblastic leukemia. The CDR3 bases are TGTGGGACTTCAGGAGATTTTAATTCACCCCTCCACTTT. Protein product: CGTSGDFNSPLHF.